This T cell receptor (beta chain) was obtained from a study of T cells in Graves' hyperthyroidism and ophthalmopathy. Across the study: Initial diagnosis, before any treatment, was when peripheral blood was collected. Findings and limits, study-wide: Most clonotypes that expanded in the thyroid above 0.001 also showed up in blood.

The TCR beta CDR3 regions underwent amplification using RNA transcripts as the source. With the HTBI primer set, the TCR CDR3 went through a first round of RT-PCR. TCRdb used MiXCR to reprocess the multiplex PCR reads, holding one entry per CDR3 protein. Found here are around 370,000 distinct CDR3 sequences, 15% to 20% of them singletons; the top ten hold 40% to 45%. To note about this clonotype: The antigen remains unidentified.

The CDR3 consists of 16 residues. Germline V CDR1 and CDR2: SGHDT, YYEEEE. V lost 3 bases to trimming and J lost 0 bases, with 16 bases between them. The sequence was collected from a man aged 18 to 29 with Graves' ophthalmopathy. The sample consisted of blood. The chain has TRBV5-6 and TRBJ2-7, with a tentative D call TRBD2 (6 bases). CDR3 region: CASSWNTGLLSYEQYF. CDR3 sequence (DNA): TGTGCCAGCAGCTGGAACACAGGACTACTCTCCTACGAGCAGTACTTC.